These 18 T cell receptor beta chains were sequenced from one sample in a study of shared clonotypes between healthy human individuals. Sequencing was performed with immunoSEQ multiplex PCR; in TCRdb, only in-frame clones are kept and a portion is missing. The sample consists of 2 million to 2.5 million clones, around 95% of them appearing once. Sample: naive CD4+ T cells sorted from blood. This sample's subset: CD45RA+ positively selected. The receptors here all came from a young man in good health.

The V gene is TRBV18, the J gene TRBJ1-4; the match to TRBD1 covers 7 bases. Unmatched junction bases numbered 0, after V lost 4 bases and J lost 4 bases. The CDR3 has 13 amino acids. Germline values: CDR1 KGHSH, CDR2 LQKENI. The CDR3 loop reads CASSRDSNEKLFF. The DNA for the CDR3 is TGTGCCAGCTCACGGGACAGTAATGAAAAACTGTTTTTT.

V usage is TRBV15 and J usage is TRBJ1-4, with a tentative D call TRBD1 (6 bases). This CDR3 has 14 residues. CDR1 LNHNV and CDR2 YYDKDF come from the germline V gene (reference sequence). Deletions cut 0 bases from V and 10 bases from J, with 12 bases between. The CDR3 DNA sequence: TGTGCCACCAGCAGAGACAGGCCGACAGGAAAACTGTTTTTT. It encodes CATSRDRPTGKLFF.

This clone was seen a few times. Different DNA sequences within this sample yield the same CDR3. This CDR3 reads CASSPGQGMNTEAFF. The CDR3 DNA reads TGCGCCAGCAGCCCCGGACAGGGGATGAACACTGAAGCTTTCTTT. V and J are TRBV5-1 and TRBJ1-1, with 9 bases fitting TRBD1. The CDR3 runs 15 residues. The germline V gene has CDR1 SGHRS and CDR2 YFSETQ. V dropped 4 bases and J dropped 0; count of bases not matched to a gene: 4.

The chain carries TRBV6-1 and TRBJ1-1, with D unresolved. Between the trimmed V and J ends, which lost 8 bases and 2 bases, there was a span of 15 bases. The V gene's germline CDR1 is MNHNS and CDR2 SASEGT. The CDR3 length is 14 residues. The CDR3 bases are TGTGCCAGCTCCTCTTCGTGGGGAAACACTGAAGCTTTCTTT. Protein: CASSSSWGNTEAFF.

This CDR3 reads CASTWGVPRDGYTF. CDR3 DNA sequence: TGTGCCAGCACCTGGGGTGTGCCCCGAGATGGCTACACCTTC. This chain links TRBV5-6 with TRBJ1-2; D not certain. Per the germline V gene, CDR1 is SGHDT and CDR2 is YYEEEE. The CDR3 spans 14 residues. V lost 6 bases, J lost 6 bases, and 18 bases lay in between.

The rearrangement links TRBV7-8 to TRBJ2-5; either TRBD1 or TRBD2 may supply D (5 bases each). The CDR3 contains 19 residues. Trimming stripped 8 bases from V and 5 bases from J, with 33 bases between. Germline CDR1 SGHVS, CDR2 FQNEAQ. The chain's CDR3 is CASDRERVARGARGETQYF. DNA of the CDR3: TGTGCCAGCGACCGGGAAAGGGTTGCGCGTGGGGCACGTGGGGAGACCCAGTACTTC. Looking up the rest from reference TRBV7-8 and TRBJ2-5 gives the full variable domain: GAGVSQSPRYKVAKRGQDVALRCDPISGHVSLFWYQQALGQGPEFLTYFQNEAQLDKSGLPSDRFFAERPEGSVSTLKIQRTQQEDSAVYLCASDRERVARGARGETQYFGPGTRLLVL.

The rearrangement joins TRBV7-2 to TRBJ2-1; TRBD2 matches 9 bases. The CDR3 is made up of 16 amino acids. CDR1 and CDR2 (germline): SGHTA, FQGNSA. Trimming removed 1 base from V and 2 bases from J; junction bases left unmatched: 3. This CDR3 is CASSLVLAGPYNEQFF. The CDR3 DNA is TGTGCCAGCAGCTTAGTCCTAGCGGGACCCTACAATGAGCAGTTCTTC.

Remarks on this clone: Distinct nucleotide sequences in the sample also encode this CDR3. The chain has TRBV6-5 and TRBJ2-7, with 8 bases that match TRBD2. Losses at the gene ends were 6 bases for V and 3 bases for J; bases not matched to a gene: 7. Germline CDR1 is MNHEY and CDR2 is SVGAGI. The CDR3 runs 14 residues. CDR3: CASSPGLAFYEQYF. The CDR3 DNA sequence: TGTGCCAGCAGCCCCGGACTAGCTTTCTACGAGCAGTACTTC.

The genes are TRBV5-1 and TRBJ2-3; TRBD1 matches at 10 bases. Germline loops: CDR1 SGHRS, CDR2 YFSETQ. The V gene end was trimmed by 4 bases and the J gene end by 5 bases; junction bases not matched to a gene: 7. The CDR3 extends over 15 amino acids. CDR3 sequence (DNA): TGCGCCAGCAGCCCACGCCGGGACAGGGGAGATACGCAGTATTTT. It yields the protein CASSPRRDRGDTQYF.

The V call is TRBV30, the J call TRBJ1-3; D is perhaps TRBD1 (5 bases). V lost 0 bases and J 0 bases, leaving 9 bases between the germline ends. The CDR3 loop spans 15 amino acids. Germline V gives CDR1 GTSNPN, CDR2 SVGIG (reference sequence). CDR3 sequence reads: CAWSVRGYSGNTIYF. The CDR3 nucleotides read TGTGCCTGGAGTGTACGGGGGTACTCTGGAAACACCATATATTTT.

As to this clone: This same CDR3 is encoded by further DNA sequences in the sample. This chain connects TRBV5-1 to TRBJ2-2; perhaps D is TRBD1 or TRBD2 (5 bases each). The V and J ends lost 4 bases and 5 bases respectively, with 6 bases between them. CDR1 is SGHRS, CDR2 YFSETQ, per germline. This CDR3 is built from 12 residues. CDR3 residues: CASSEGTGELFF. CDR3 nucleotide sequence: TGCGCCAGCAGCGAGGGGACCGGGGAGCTGTTTTTT.

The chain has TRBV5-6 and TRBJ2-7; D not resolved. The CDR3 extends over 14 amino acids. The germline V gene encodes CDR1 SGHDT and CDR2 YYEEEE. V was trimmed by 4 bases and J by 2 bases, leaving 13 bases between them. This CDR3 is CASSRRLGAYEQYF. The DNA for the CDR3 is TGTGCCAGCAGCCGCCGCCTGGGCGCCTACGAGCAGTACTTC.

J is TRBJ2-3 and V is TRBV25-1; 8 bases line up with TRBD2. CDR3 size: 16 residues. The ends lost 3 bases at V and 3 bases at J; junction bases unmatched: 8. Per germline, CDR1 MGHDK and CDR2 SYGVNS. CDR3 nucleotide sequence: TGTGCCAGCAGTGACTCCTCCGGGGGGGTAACAGATACGCAGTATTTT. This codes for CASSDSSGGVTDTQYF.

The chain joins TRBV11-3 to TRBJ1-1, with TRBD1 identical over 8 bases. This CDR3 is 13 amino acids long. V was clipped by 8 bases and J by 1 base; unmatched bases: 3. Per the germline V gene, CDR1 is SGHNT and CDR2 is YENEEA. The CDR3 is CASRTGRNTEAFF. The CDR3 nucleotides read TGTGCCAGCCGGACAGGGCGGAACACTGAAGCTTTCTTT. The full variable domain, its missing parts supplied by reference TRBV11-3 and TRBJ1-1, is EAGVVQSPRYKIIEKKQPVAFWCNPISGHNTLYWYLQNLGQGPELLIRYENEEAVDDSQLPKDRFSAERLKGVDSTLKIQPAELGDSAVYLCASRTGRNTEAFFGQGTRLTVV.

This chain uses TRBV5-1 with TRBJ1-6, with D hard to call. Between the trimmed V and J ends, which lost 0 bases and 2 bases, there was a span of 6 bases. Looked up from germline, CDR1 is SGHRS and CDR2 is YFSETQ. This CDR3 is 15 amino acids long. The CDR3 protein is CASSLELTYNSPLHF. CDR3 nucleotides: TGCGCCAGCAGCTTGGAGCTGACCTATAATTCACCCCTCCACTTT.

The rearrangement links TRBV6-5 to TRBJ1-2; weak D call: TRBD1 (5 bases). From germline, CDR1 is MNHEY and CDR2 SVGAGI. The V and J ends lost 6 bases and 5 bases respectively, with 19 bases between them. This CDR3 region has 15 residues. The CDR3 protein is CASSPGSVTPYGYTF. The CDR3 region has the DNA TGTGCCAGCAGCCCAGGGTCGGTGACCCCTTATGGCTACACCTTC.

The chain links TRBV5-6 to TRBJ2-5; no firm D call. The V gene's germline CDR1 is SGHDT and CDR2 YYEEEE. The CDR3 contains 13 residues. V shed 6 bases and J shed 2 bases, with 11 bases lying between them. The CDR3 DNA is TGTGCCAGCACCGAGGACCGTCAAGAGACCCAGTACTTC. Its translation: CASTEDRQETQYF.

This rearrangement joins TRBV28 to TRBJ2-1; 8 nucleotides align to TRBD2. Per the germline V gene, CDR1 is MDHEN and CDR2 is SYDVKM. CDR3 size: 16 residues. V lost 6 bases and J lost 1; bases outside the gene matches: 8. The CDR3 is CASSPGGTSSYNEQFF. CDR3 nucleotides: TGTGCCAGCAGCCCGGGCGGGACTAGTTCCTACAATGAGCAGTTCTTC.